A selection of T cell receptor beta chains follows, all from one sample in a study of graft-versus-host responses after intestinal transplantation. Sequencing used immunoSEQ multiplex PCR; TCRdb keeps in-frame clones, though not all of them. The repertoire has roughly 3,500 clones, about 95% of them found once; the top ten carry roughly 1.2%. The sequences come from PBMCs, collected 11 days after intestinal transplantation. Receptors were obtained from a human patient who received an intestinal transplant, so some T cells may come from the graft donor. CDR3s include the opening cysteine and the closing phenylalanine or tryptophan. The D gene is left open where the match is weak. Clone size, where shown, is once, few, many, or a class for clones that have expanded.

clone_size | j_call | d_call | cdr3_length | v_call | cdr3_nt | cdr3_aa
NA | TRBJ2-7 | TRBD2 | 16 | TRBV15 | TGTGCCACCAGCAGAGAAGGACTAGCGGGAGTTTACGAGCAGTACTTC | CATSREGLAGVYEQYF
NA | TRBJ1-2 | TRBD1 | 12 | TRBV19 | TGTGCCAGCAAGCAGGGGGGCTATGGCTACACCTTC | CASKQGGYGYTF
NA | TRBJ2-5 | NA | 15 | TRBV6-5 | TGTGCCAGTAGTAATAGGCTCGGGGATTGGGAGACCCAGTACTTC | CASSNRLGDWETQYF
NA | TRBJ1-1 | TRBD1 | 16 | TRBV5-1 | TGCGCCAGCAGCTTACTTCCGGGACAGACGAACACTGAAGCTTTCTTT | CASSLLPGQTNTEAFF
NA | TRBJ2-7 | NA | 15 | TRBV5-5 | TGTGCCAGCAGTTTCCGGGTCCTGAGCTCCTACGAGCAGTACTTC | CASSFRVLSSYEQYF
NA | TRBJ2-7 | NA | 14 | TRBV6-1 | TGTGCCAGCAGTGATCTACAGGTAGCCTACGAGCAGTACTTC | CASSDLQVAYEQYF
NA | TRBJ1-1 | NA | 12 | TRBV7-9 | TGTGCCAGCAGCTTAGCCGGGACTGAAGCTTTCTTT | CASSLAGTEAFF
NA | TRBJ1-5 | NA | 13 | TRBV27 | TGTGCCAGCAGTTTAAGTCAGGGTCAGCCCCAGCATTTT | CASSLSQGQPQHF
NA | TRBJ1-6 | NA | 11 | TRBV30 | TGTGCCTGGAACTATAATTCACCCCTCCACTTT | CAWNYNSPLHF
NA | TRBJ2-3 | NA | 16 | TRBV9 | TGTGCCAGCAGCGTCGGGACTTCTAGTAGCACAGATACGCAGTATTTT | CASSVGTSSSTDTQYF
NA | TRBJ2-2 | TRBD2 | 16 | TRBV9 | TGTGCCAGCAGCTCCGGACTAGCGGCAAACACCGGGGAGCTGTTTTTT | CASSSGLAANTGELFF
NA | TRBJ2-3 | NA | 9 | TRBV29-1 | TGCAGCGTCGGAGATACGCAGTATTTT | CSVGDTQYF
NA | TRBJ1-4 | TRBD1 | 14 | TRBV28 | TGTGCCAGCTGGACGGGACAGGGGGGTGAAAAACTGTTTTTT | CASWTGQGGEKLFF
NA | TRBJ2-4 | NA | 15 | TRBV7-9 | TGTGCCAGCAGCTTAGATTGGGTGGACAAAAACATTCAGTACTTC | CASSLDWVDKNIQYF
NA | TRBJ2-1 | NA | 17 | TRBV29-1 | TGCAGCGTTTTTCCTTCGGACACCAATAGCTCCTACAATGAGCAGTTCTTC | CSVFPSDTNSSYNEQFF
NA | TRBJ1-2 | TRBD1 | 13 | TRBV27 | TGTGCCAGCAGTTTATGGACAGGGAATGGCTACACCTTC | CASSLWTGNGYTF
NA | TRBJ2-7 | NA | 13 | TRBV5-4 | TGTGCCAGCAGCTTCGGCACACTCTACGAGCAGTACTTC | CASSFGTLYEQYF
once | TRBJ2-3 | NA | 16 | TRBV9 | TGTGCCAGCAGCGTAGAGGGGGGAGGGCCCACAGATACGCAGTATTTT | CASSVEGGGPTDTQYF
NA | TRBJ2-7 | TRBD2 | 15 | TRBV5-1 | TGCGCCAGCAGCACAGGACTAGCGGGTGTCTACGAGCAGTACTTC | CASSTGLAGVYEQYF
NA | TRBJ2-1 | NA | 16 | TRBV11-3 | TGTGCCAGCAGCTTGGACAACAGGGCGGCCTACAATGAGCAGTTCTTC | CASSLDNRAAYNEQFF
NA | TRBJ1-3 | NA | 14 | TRBV6-9 | TGTGCCAGCAGTCCCCCGGGGTCTGGAAACACCATATATTTT | CASSPPGSGNTIYF
NA | TRBJ1-2 | NA | 15 | TRBV5-6 | TGTGCCAGCAGCTTGCTAGGACGGAATAACTATGGCTACACCTTC | CASSLLGRNNYGYTF
NA | TRBJ2-7 | TRBD2 | 14 | TRBV28 | TGTGCCAGCAGTTTAACGGGGGGTACCTACGAGCAGTACTTC | CASSLTGGTYEQYF
NA | TRBJ2-5 | NA | 11 | TRBV6-4 | TGTGCCGTAGGAGAAGGAGAGACCCAGTACTTC | CAVGEGETQYF
NA | TRBJ2-1 | NA | 14 | TRBV29-1 | TGCAGCGCACAGGGCTTTAGCTCCTACAATGAGCAGTTCTTC | CSAQGFSSYNEQFF
NA | TRBJ2-7 | NA | 16 | TRBV28 | TGTGCCAGCAGCTACCCAAACCCCAGACAATGGGGCGAGCAGTACTTC | CASSYPNPRQWGEQYF
once | TRBJ2-7 | TRBD1 | 14 | TRBV27 | TGTGCCAGCAGTTTAGAGGAGACAGGGTACGAGCAGTACTTC | CASSLEETGYEQYF